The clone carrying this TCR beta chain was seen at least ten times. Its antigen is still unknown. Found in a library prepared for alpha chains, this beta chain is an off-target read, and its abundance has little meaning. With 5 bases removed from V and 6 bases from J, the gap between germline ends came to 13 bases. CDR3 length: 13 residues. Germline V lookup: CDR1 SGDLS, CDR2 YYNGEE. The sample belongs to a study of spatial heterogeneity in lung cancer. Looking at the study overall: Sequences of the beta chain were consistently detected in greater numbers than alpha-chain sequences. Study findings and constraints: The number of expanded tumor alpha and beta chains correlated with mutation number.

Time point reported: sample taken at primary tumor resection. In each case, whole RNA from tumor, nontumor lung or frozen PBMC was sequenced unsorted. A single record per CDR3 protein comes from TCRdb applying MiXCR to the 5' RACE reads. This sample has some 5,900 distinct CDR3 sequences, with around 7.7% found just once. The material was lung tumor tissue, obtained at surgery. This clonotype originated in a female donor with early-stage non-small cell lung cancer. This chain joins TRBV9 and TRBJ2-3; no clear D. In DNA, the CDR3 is TGTGCCAGCAGTGCCATTGAGGCGGATACGCAGTATTTT. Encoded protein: CASSAIEADTQYF.